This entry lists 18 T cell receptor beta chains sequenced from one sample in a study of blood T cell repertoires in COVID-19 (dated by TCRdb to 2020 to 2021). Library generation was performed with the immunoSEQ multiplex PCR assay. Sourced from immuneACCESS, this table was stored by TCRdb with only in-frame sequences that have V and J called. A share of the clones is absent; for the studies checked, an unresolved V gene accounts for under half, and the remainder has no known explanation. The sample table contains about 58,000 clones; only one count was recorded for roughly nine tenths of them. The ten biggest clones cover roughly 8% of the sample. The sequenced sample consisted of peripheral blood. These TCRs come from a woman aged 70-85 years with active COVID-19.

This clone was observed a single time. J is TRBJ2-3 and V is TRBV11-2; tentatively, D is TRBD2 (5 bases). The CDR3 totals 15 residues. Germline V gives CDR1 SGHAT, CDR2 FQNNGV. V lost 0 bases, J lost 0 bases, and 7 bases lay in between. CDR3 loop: CASSLDGESTDTQYF. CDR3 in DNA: TGTGCCAGCAGCTTAGATGGGGAGAGCACAGATACGCAGTATTTT.

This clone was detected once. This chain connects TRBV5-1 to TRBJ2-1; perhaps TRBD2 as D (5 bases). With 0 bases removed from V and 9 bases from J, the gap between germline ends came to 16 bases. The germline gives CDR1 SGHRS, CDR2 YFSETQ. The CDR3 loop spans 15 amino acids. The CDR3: CASSLVSYGAGEQFF. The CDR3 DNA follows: TGCGCCAGCAGCTTGGTCTCTTATGGTGCGGGTGAGCAGTTCTTC.

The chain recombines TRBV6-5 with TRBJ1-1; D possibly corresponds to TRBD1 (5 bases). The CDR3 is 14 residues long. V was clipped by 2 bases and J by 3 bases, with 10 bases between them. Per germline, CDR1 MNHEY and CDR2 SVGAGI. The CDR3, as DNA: TGTGCCAGCAGTTACGGTTTCAGGGACACTGAAGCTTTCTTT. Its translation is CASSYGFRDTEAFF.

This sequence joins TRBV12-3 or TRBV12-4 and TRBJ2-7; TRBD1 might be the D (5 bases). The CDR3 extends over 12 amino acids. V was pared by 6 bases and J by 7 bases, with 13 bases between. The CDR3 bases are TGTGCCAGCAGCGAGACAGTCGGGGAGCAGTACTTC. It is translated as CASSETVGEQYF.

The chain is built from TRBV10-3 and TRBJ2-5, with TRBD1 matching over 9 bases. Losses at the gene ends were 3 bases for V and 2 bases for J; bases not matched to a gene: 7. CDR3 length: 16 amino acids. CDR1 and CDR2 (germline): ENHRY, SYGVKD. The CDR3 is CAISDPRDRGQETQYF. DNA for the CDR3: TGTGCCATCAGTGACCCCCGAGACAGGGGGCAAGAGACCCAGTACTTC.

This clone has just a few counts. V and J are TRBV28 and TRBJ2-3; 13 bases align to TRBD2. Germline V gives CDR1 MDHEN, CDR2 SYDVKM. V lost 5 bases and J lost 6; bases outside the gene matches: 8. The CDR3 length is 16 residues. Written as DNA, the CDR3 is TGTGCCAGCAGTCCCCGGACTAGCGGGAGAGGCGATACGCAGTATTTT. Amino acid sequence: CASSPRTSGRGDTQYF.

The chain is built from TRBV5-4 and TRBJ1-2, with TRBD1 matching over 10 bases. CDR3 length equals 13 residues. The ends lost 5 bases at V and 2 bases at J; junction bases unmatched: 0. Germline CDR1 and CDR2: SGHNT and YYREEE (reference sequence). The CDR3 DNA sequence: TGTGCCAGCAGGGGACAGGGGAACTATGGCTACACCTTC. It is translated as CASRGQGNYGYTF.

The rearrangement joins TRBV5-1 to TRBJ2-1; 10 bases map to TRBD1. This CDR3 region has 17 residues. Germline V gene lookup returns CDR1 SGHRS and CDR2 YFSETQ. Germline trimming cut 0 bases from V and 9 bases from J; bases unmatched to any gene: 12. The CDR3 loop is CASSLAAPPTGGSEQFF. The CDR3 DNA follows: TGCGCCAGCAGCTTGGCCGCACCTCCGACAGGGGGCAGTGAGCAGTTCTTC.

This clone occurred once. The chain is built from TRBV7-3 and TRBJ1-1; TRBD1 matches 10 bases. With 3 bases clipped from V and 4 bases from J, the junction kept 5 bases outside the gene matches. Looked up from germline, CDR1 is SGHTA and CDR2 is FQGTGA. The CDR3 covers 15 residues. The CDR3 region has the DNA TGTGCCAGCAGCTTGACAGGGGGCGCGAGCACTGAAGCTTTCTTT. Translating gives CASSLTGGASTEAFF.

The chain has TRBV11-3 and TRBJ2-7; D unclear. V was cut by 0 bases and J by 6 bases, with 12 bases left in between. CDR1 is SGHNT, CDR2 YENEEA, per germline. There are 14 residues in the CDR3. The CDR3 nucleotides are TGTGCCAGCAGCTTAGATCCCCGGTTCTCCGAGCAGTACTTC. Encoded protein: CASSLDPRFSEQYF.

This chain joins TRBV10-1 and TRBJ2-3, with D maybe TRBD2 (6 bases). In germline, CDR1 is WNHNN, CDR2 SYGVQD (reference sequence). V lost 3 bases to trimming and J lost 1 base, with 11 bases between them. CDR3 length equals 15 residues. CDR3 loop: CASSDGRERTDTQYF. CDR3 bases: TGCGCCAGCAGTGATGGACGGGAGCGCACAGATACGCAGTATTTT.

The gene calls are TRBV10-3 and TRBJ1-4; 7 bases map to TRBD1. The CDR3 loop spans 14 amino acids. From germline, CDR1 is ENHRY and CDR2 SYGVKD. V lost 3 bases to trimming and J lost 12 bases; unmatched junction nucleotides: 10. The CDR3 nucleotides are TGTGCCATCAGTGACCCAACCGACAGGGTGGAACTGTTTTTT. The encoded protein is CAISDPTDRVELFF.

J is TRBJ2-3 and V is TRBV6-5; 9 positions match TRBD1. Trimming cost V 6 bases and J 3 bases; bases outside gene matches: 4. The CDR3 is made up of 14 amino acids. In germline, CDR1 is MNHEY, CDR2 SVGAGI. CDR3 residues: CASRRDRETDTQYF. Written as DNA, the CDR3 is TGTGCCAGCAGGCGGGACAGGGAAACAGATACGCAGTATTTT.

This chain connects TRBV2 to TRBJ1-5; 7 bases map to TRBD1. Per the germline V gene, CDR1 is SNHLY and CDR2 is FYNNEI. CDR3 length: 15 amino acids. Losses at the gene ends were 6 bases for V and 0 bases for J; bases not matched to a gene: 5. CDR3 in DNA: TGTGCCAGCAGAGGGGACAGCTATAGCAATCAGCCCCAGCATTTT. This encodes CASRGDSYSNQPQHF.

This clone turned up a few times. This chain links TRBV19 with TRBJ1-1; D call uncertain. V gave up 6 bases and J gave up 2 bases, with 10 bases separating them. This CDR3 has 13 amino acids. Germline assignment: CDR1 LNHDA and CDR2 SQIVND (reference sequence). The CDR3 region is CASSGRANTEAFF. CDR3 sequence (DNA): TGTGCCAGTAGCGGGAGGGCAAACACTGAAGCTTTCTTT.

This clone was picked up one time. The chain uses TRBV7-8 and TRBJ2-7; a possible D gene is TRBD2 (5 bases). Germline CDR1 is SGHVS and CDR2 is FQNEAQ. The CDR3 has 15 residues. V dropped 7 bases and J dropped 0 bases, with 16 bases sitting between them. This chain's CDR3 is CASNPRAGSSYEQYF. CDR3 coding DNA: TGTGCCAGCAACCCTCGGGCGGGTAGCTCCTACGAGCAGTACTTC.

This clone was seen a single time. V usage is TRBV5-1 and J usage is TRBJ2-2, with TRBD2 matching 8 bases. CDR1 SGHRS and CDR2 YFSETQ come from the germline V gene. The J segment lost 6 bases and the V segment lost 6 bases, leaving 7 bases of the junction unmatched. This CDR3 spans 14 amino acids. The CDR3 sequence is CASTGGPNAGELFF. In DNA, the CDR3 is TGCGCCAGCACGGGGGGGCCCAACGCCGGGGAGCTGTTTTTT.

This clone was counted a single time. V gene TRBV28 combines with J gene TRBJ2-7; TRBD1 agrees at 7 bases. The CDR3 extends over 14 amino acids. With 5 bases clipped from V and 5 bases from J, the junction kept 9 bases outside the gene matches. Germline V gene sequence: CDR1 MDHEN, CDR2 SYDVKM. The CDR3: CASSPTGQTHEQYF. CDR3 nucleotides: TGTGCCAGCAGTCCCACGGGACAGACCCACGAGCAGTACTTC. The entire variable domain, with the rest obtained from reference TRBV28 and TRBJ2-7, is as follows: DVKVTQSSRYLVKRTGEKVFLECVQDMDHENMFWYRQDPGLGLRLIYFSYDVKMKEKGDIPEGYSVSREKKERFSLILESASTNQTSMYLCASSPTGQTHEQYFGPGTRLTVT.